The clone carrying this T cell receptor (beta chain) was seen a few times. The sample comes from a study of blood T cells in healthy people across ages. Primed by a sample-barcoded 5' primer and a J-beta primer mix, a second PCR proceeded for roughly 6 to 12 cycles. One entry per CDR3 protein results from TCRdb running MiXCR on the 5' RACE reads. The sample contains 500,000 to 650,000 distinct CDR3 sequences, about 27% of which appear only once. The length of the CDR3 is 15 residues. Germline loops: CDR1 MNHEY, CDR2 SVGEGT. With V trimmed by 6 bases and J by 6 bases, 8 bases remained unmatched. The same sample was also studied in work on T cells of mothers and their children.

This sequence joins TRBV6-2 or TRBV6-3 and TRBJ1-6; 7 bases fit TRBD1. This receptor was identified in a boy younger than 10 in good health. The sample taken for sequencing was blood. The CDR3 loop is CASRQDRETNSPLHF. CDR3 sequence (DNA): TGTGCCAGCAGACAAGACAGGGAAACTAATTCACCCCTCCACTTT.